This T cell receptor beta chain was captured in a study of blood T cell repertoires in COVID-19. Turning to the study itself: Spain, Italy and the United States supplied samples that represented acute and convalescent COVID-19. PBMCs, B-cell-depleted T cells, or T cells were the source of the cDNA or gDNA that made up the material.

V dropped 5 bases and J dropped 3; count of bases not matched to a gene: 11. Germline V gene lookup returns CDR1 MNHEY and CDR2 SVGEGT. The CDR3 has 17 amino acids. As originally analysed: It was from reference gene primer amplification that nucleated cell counts were estimated. TCRdb keeps only in-frame clones here, not all; method: immunoSEQ multiplex PCR. The DNA gave D and trimming, while V, J and clone size come from that table. The table includes a few hundred thousand clones, over 75% detected once. The chain couples TRBV6-2 or TRBV6-3 to TRBJ2-1; 9 positions match TRBD1. The sample comprised peripheral blood. This sequence originates from a woman between 45 and 65 years old with acute or convalescent COVID-19. This chain's CDR3 is CASSGLKGQGFYNEQFF. The CDR3 DNA follows: TGTGCCAGCAGTGGCCTGAAGGGACAGGGATTCTACAATGAGCAGTTCTTC.